This paragraph reports one TCR beta chain. This entry belongs to a study of PD-L1 blockade in urothelial cancer. About the study: Patients started atezolizumab around 2014, 1,200 mg intravenously every 3 weeks. From 0 to 3 prior chemotherapy regimens had been given to the patients. A median of roughly 1,500 T cells was obtained from tumor samples.

Each PCR reaction had synthetic TCR analog templates spiked into it. Sequenced by immunoSEQ multiplex PCR; TCRdb stores in-frame clones only, minus some. The sample lists tens of thousands of clones; approximately 40% were seen once. With V trimmed by 3 bases and J by 3 bases, 14 bases remained unmatched. The CDR3 has 18 residues. CDR1 is SGHNT, CDR2 YENEEA, per germline. V gene TRBV11-3 combines with J gene TRBJ2-7, with 10 bases aligning to TRBD2. The sequence was collected from a man aged 60 to 75 with urothelial cancer. Sequenced here: tumor tissue, sampled before atezolizumab (anti-PD-L1) treatment. Here the CDR3 DNA reads TGTGCCAGCAGCTTCGGTCCCGGGACAGCGGGGGGGTTCTACGAGCAGTACTTC. This sequence encodes CASSFGPGTAGGFYEQYF.